This T cell receptor (beta chain) came from a study of early T cells in non-severe SARS-CoV-2 infection. The TCR library protocol attached unique molecular identifiers to the individual cDNA molecules. TCRdb fed the 5' RACE reads into MiXCR, producing one record per CDR3 protein. The table shows fewer than 120,000 distinct CDR3 sequences, with over 9.5% occurring only once. This clonotype was counted a few times. Germline CDR1 reads SGHRS; CDR2 reads YFSETQ. CDR3 length: 15 residues. V was cut by 1 base and J by 2 bases, with 13 bases left in between. This TCR derives from an adult who was a healthcare worker with PCR-confirmed SARS-CoV-2 infection or an uninfected control (not recorded which). This chain links TRBV5-1 with TRBJ2-7, with D tentatively TRBD2 (6 bases). The sample was whole blood, taken at baseline. CDR3 bases: TGCGCCAGCAGCTTGACGGGAGCGGACACCTACGAGCAGTACTTC. Amino acid sequence: CASSLTGADTYEQYF.